This T cell receptor beta chain is from a study of blood T cell repertoires in COVID-19. Background on the study: Both acute and convalescent COVID-19 samples were obtained from the United States, Italy and Spain. The analysed material was cDNA or gDNA that came from T cells, B-cell-depleted T cells, or PBMCs.

Germline V CDR1 and CDR2: LNHDA, SQIVND (reference sequence). Trimming removed 6 bases from V and 0 bases from J, with 9 bases in between. The CDR3 has 15 residues. How the authors handled the data: Scientists estimated how many nucleated cells there were by amplifying reference gene primers. Clones were sequenced by immunoSEQ multiplex PCR, and TCRdb holds only the in-frame ones, with some missing. V, J and clone size are taken as reported in that table, and D and trimming were inferred from the DNA itself. The sample lists roughly 70,000 clones; around 77% were seen once. The TCR originated in a human donor in a cohort sampled during active COVID-19. Sequencing was carried out using peripheral blood. This chain uses TRBV19 with TRBJ2-6; no firm D call. CDR3 region: CASRTANSGANVLTF. CDR3 DNA sequence: TGTGCCAGTAGGACTGCGAACTCTGGGGCCAACGTCCTGACTTTC. The full variable domain, its missing parts supplied by reference TRBV19 and TRBJ2-6, is DGGITQSPKYLFRKEGQNVTLSCEQNLNHDAMYWYRQDPGQGLRLIYYSQIVNDFQKGDIAEGYSVSREKKESFPLTVTSAQKNPTAFYLCASRTANSGANVLTFGAGSRLTVL.